These 13 T cell receptor beta chains came from one sample sequenced in a study of radiotherapy plus CTLA-4 blockade in lung cancer. Using immunoSEQ multiplex PCR, the repertoire was profiled, and TCRdb retains in-frame clones only, with some absent. The table shows some 70,000 clones, with approximately 82% occurring only once. The sequences come from peripheral blood, collected from a patient treated with radiotherapy plus ipilimumab. The receptor source for this set is a human donor with non-small cell lung cancer who had a partial response to radiotherapy plus ipilimumab.

This clone occurred once. The chain joins TRBV6-5 to TRBJ1-1; no clear D gene. CDR1 and CDR2 (germline): MNHEY, SVGAGI. V was clipped by 5 bases and J by 0 bases, with 7 bases between them. The CDR3 has 13 residues. CDR3 sequence reads: CASSTTVNTEAFF. DNA for the CDR3: TGTGCCAGCAGTACCACGGTGAACACTGAAGCTTTCTTT.

This clone was seen a single time. The CDR3 loop reads CASSRGQGYGNTIYF. The CDR3 DNA reads TGTGCCAGCAGCCGCGGACAGGGTTACGGAAACACCATATATTTT. This chain uses TRBV5-4 with TRBJ1-3; 8 bases are a match to TRBD1. Trimming cost V 4 bases and J 4 bases; bases outside gene matches: 7. The CDR3 totals 15 residues. CDR1 is SGHNT and CDR2 is YYREEE in the germline V gene (reference sequence). Variable domain in full (rest from reference TRBV5-4 and TRBJ1-3): ETGVTQSPTHLIKTRGQQVTLRCSSQSGHNTVSWYQQALGQGPQFIFQYYREEENGRGNFPPRFSGLQFPNYSSELNVNALELDDSALYLCASSRGQGYGNTIYFGEGSWLTVV.

This clone was observed a handful of times. The chain carries TRBV19 and TRBJ1-5, with D perhaps matching TRBD1 (6 bases). The ends were cut back, 6 bases at V and 6 bases at J, with 21 bases in the middle. Germline CDR1 and CDR2: LNHDA and SQIVND (reference sequence). CDR3 length equals 16 residues. CDR3 protein: CASSPVAGARGQPQHF. The CDR3 region has the DNA TGTGCCAGTAGCCCAGTCGCAGGGGCGAGGGGTCAGCCCCAGCATTTT.

The chain couples TRBV2 to TRBJ1-2; 7 nucleotides align to TRBD1. The CDR3 spans 14 residues. Germline V CDR1 and CDR2: SNHLY, FYNNEI. The V segment lost 6 bases and the J segment 4 bases; nucleotides outside the gene matches: 8. CDR3 nucleotide sequence: TGTGCCAGCAGCCGGGACAGTGTGGGCTATGGCTACACCTTC. As protein: CASSRDSVGYGYTF. Full variable domain (remainder filled in from reference TRBV2 and TRBJ1-2): EPEVTQTPSHQVTQMGQEVILRCVPISNHLYFYWYRQILGQKVEFLVSFYNNEISEKSEIFDDQFSVERPDGSNFTLKIRSTKLEDSAMYFCASSRDSVGYGYTFGSGTRLTVV.

This sequence joins TRBV5-4 and TRBJ2-5, with 11 bases fitting TRBD2. V shed 4 bases, J shed 4 bases, and the junction held 9 bases outside the gene matches. The CDR3 is 16 amino acids. CDR1 is SGHNT and CDR2 is YYREEE in the germline V gene (reference sequence). The DNA for the CDR3 is TGTGCCAGCAGCCAATTAGCGGGAGGGCCGAGAGAGACCCAGTACTTC. Translation: CASSQLAGGPRETQYF.

The V call is TRBV30, the J call TRBJ2-1; TRBD2 matches 7 bases. The CDR3 runs to 16 residues. Germline CDR1 GTSNPN, CDR2 SVGIG (reference sequence). The junction had 5 bases not matched to a gene; V was cut back by 0 bases and J by 0 bases. The CDR3 protein is CAWSVAASGSYNEQFF. CDR3 DNA sequence: TGTGCCTGGAGTGTGGCGGCTAGCGGCTCCTACAATGAGCAGTTCTTC.

This chain connects TRBV10-1 to TRBJ2-1, with TRBD2 identical over 9 bases. From germline, CDR1 is WNHNN and CDR2 SYGVQD (reference sequence). The CDR3 is 18 amino acids. The V and J ends lost 3 bases and 0 bases, in that order; junction bases with no gene match: 9. The CDR3 coding sequence is TGCGCCAGCAGTGATGGTGTACTAGCGGGCCGCTCCTACAATGAGCAGTTCTTC. Its protein product is CASSDGVLAGRSYNEQFF.

This sequence joins TRBV6-1 and TRBJ1-5; D is ambiguous. The CDR3 has 12 amino acids. Germline V gene data show CDR1 as MNHNS and CDR2 as SASEGT. V was shortened by 3 bases and J by 9 bases, with 9 bases between the two germline ends. Here the CDR3 DNA reads TGTGCCAGCAGTGAGATGGGCCTGCCCCAGCATTTT. It encodes CASSEMGLPQHF.

This clone has just a few counts. The chain uses TRBV30 and TRBJ2-1; D call uncertain. V was pared by 2 bases and J by 14 bases, with 13 bases between. CDR1 GTSNPN and CDR2 SVGIG come from the germline V gene (reference sequence). The CDR3 runs to 11 residues. The CDR3 region has the DNA TGTGCCTGGAGTTCCACTAACGGCAAGTTCTTC. Its protein product is CAWSSTNGKFF.

V is TRBV5-4 and J is TRBJ2-2; 9 nucleotides line up with TRBD1. Germline CDR1 SGHNT, CDR2 YYREEE (reference sequence). The CDR3 is made up of 15 amino acids. Trimming removed 3 bases from V and 3 bases from J; junction bases left unmatched: 3. The CDR3 bases are TGTGCCAGCAGCTCCCGGGACAGGGACACCGGGGAGCTGTTTTTT. As protein: CASSSRDRDTGELFF.

The rearrangement links TRBV28 to TRBJ2-3, with 7 bases aligning to TRBD2. In germline, CDR1 is MDHEN, CDR2 SYDVKM. The ends lost 1 base at V and 3 bases at J; junction bases unmatched: 10. The CDR3 contains 17 residues. CDR3 region: CASSLYGGVGPTDTQYF. The CDR3 DNA is TGTGCCAGCAGTTTATATGGGGGGGTGGGTCCAACAGATACGCAGTATTTT.

The J gene is TRBJ2-1, the V gene TRBV7-8; D unclear. The germline V gene has CDR1 SGHVS and CDR2 FQNEAQ. The V and J ends lost 1 base and 12 bases respectively, with 13 bases between them. This CDR3 contains 13 residues. CDR3 sequence reads: CASSLGGMRGQFF. The CDR3 nucleotides are TGTGCCAGCAGCTTAGGCGGTATGCGCGGGCAGTTCTTC.

J is TRBJ2-7 and V is TRBV13; D is perhaps TRBD1 (5 bases). The CDR3 contains 15 residues. V gave up 4 bases and J gave up 2 bases, with 15 bases separating them. Germline lookup yields CDR1 PRHDT and CDR2 FYEKMQ (reference sequence). The CDR3 reads CASSSPLTATYEQYF. As DNA, the CDR3 is TGTGCCAGCAGCTCGCCCCTGACAGCAACCTACGAGCAGTACTTC.